This T cell receptor beta chain was sequenced for a study of blood T cell repertoires in COVID-19. CDR3 length equals 12 residues. With 11 bases removed from V and 4 bases from J, the gap between germline ends came to 13 bases. Assay: immunoSEQ multiplex PCR; the TCRdb copy retains only in-frame clones and omits some. The profile shows approximately 280,000 clones, around 85% of them singletons. The J gene is TRBJ2-3, the V gene TRBV12-3 or TRBV12-4; D is possibly TRBD1 (6 bases). This clonotype originated in a woman aged 45-65 years who had recovered from COVID-19. Specimen: PBMCs or T cells enriched from blood (not recorded which). The CDR3 reads CAQGTIPDTQYF. DNA for the CDR3: TGTGCCCAAGGGACAATCCCAGATACGCAGTATTTT.